The present T cell receptor (beta chain) was sequenced within a study of cytomegalovirus exposure and HLA in healthy donors. On the study more broadly: In a previous analysis, some 120 million unique TCR beta sequences were found from about 190 million T cells. Whole-study findings and limits: In most subjects, TCR beta sequences reportedly gave accurate predictions of HLA-A and HLA-B alleles. An analysis done earlier found most TCR beta V segments productive about 87% or about 30% of the time.

The V segment lost 4 bases and the J segment 5 bases; nucleotides outside the gene matches: 1. The CDR3 consists of 12 residues. The germline V gene encodes CDR1 MDHEN and CDR2 SYDVKM. This clone has just a few counts. Its target is not known. The PCR was carried out with 60 Vbeta primers and 13 Jbeta primers. Sequencing was performed with immunoSEQ multiplex PCR; in TCRdb, only in-frame clones are kept and a portion is missing. Of around 100,000 clones listed, approximately 80% were seen once; the top ten hold approximately 4%. Healthy individuals who donated bone marrow served as the donors. The clonotype was recovered from a female donor in good health and CMV-seropositive. The chain employs TRBV28 and TRBJ1-2; 7 bases are a match to TRBD1. Sequencing was performed on PBMCs. CDR3 coding DNA: TGTGCCAGCAGTTCGGGACAGTATGGCTACACCTTC. It translates to CASSSGQYGYTF.